Ten or more counts support the clone carrying this TCR beta chain. Its cognate antigen is unknown. Central memory, naive, regulatory and stem cell-like memory CD4+ cells were sorted by CD45RO/CCR7/CD25/CD127/CD95/CD27. Of the isolated RNA, all was reverse transcribed, and so the sequenced material was expressed TCRB transcripts. Produced via immunoSEQ multiplex PCR; TCRdb's table is partial and in-frame only. The top ten clones hold about 1% of a sample with 300,000 to 350,000 clones, around 9.3% of them seen once. CDR1 is SQVTM, CDR2 ANQGSEA, per germline. With 2 bases clipped from V and 9 bases from J, the junction kept 6 bases outside the gene matches. The CDR3 consists of 14 residues. The data originate from a study of beta chain features in type 1 diabetes. Study-wide results and limits: In cDNA sequencing, cells with high TCR expression could be over-represented. When Type 1 diabetes patients were examined, their TCRB CDR3s proved moderately but significantly shorter in all four CD4+ subsets. Patients' naive, central memory and Treg TCRB repertoires seemed closer to one another than those of healthy donors.

The origin of this receptor is a man aged 25-40 years with type 1 diabetes. The rearrangement links TRBV29-1 to TRBJ2-1; 11 bases are shared with TRBD2. The sequenced material came from central memory CD4+ T cells from blood. CDR3 DNA sequence: TGCAGCGTTGAAATTAGCGGGGGGGCCGGTGAGCAGTTCTTC. It is translated as CSVEISGGAGEQFF.